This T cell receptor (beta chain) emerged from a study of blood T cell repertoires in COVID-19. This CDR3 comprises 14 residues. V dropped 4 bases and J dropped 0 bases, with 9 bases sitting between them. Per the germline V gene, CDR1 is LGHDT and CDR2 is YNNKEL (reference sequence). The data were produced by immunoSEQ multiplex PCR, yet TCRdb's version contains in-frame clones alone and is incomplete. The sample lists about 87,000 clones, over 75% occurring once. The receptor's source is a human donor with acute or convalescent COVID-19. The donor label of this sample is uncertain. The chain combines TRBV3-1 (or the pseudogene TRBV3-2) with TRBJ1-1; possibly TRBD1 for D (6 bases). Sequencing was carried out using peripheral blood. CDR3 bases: TGTGCCAGCAGCCCCCGGGACATGAACACTGAAGCTTTCTTT. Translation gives CASSPRDMNTEAFF.